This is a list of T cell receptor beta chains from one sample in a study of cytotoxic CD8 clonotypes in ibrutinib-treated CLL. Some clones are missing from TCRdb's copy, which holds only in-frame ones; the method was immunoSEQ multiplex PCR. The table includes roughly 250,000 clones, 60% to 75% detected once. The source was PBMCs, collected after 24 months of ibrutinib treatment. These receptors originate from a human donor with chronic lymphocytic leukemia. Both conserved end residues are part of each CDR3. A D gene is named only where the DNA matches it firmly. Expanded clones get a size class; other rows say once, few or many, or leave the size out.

cdr3_aa: CASSSRGGSLNEQFF
cdr3_nt: TGTGCCAGCAGCTCAAGGGGGGGAAGCCTCAATGAGCAGTTCTTC
clone_size: once
j_call: TRBJ2-1
d_call: NA
v_call: TRBV11-1

cdr3_aa: CASSLAGTSGRAPNEQFF
cdr3_nt: TGCGCCAGCAGCTTGGCCGGGACTAGCGGGAGGGCCCCCAATGAGCAGTTCTTC
clone_size: NA
j_call: TRBJ2-1
d_call: TRBD2
v_call: TRBV5-1

cdr3_aa: CASSTNTEGYEQYF
cdr3_nt: TGTGCCAGCAGCACGAACACGGAGGGGTACGAGCAGTACTTC
clone_size: few
j_call: TRBJ2-7
d_call: NA
v_call: TRBV11-2

cdr3_aa: CASSLNTIRGLNTEAFF
cdr3_nt: TGTGCCAGCAGCTTGAACACTATACGAGGCCTGAACACTGAAGCTTTCTTT
clone_size: NA
j_call: TRBJ1-1
d_call: NA
v_call: TRBV7-3

cdr3_aa: CASTTYRDATDTQYF
cdr3_nt: TGTGCCAGCACCACTTATAGGGACGCCACAGATACGCAGTATTTT
clone_size: few
j_call: TRBJ2-3
d_call: NA
v_call: TRBV28

cdr3_aa: CAISEEGNQPQHF
cdr3_nt: TGTGCCATCAGTGAAGAGGGCAATCAGCCCCAGCATTTT
clone_size: NA
j_call: TRBJ1-5
d_call: NA
v_call: TRBV10-3

cdr3_aa: CASSQHLGGWLHEQYF
cdr3_nt: TGCGCCAGCAGCCAGCACCTAGGGGGTTGGTTGCACGAGCAGTACTTC
clone_size: once
j_call: TRBJ2-7
d_call: NA
v_call: TRBV4-3

cdr3_aa: CASSEAENQETQYF
cdr3_nt: TGTGCCAGCAGTGAAGCGGAGAATCAAGAGACCCAGTACTTC
clone_size: NA
j_call: TRBJ2-5
d_call: NA
v_call: TRBV2

cdr3_aa: CASSKETRGTEAFF
cdr3_nt: TGTGCCAGCTCCAAAGAGACACGGGGCACTGAAGCTTTCTTT
clone_size: few
j_call: TRBJ1-1
d_call: NA
v_call: TRBV5-4

cdr3_aa: CAISESNNEQFF
cdr3_nt: TGTGCCATCAGTGAGTCGAACAATGAGCAGTTCTTC
clone_size: once
j_call: TRBJ2-1
d_call: NA
v_call: TRBV10-3

cdr3_aa: CAWSVLATSTDTQYF
cdr3_nt: TGTGCCTGGAGTGTACTAGCTACTAGCACAGATACGCAGTATTTT
clone_size: NA
j_call: TRBJ2-3
d_call: NA
v_call: TRBV30

cdr3_aa: CASIRSGTVETQYF
cdr3_nt: TGTGCCAGCATTAGGTCCGGGACTGTAGAGACCCAGTACTTC
clone_size: few
j_call: TRBJ2-5
d_call: NA
v_call: TRBV25-1

cdr3_aa: CASNGLPSSYNEQFF
cdr3_nt: TGTGCCAGCAACGGACTCCCGAGCTCCTACAATGAGCAGTTCTTC
clone_size: once
j_call: TRBJ2-1
d_call: NA
v_call: TRBV11-2

cdr3_aa: CASSVTYGNTIYF
cdr3_nt: TGTGCCAGCAGCGTAACCTACGGAAACACCATATATTTT
clone_size: NA
j_call: TRBJ1-3
d_call: NA
v_call: TRBV9

cdr3_aa: CASRREAGESVYEQYF
cdr3_nt: TGTGCCAGCAGAAGAGAGGCGGGAGAATCAGTGTACGAGCAGTACTTC
clone_size: few
j_call: TRBJ2-7
d_call: TRBD2
v_call: TRBV28

cdr3_aa: CASSTGQGRSYEQYF
cdr3_nt: TGTGCCAGTAGTACGGGACAGGGACGCTCCTACGAGCAGTACTTC
clone_size: NA
j_call: TRBJ2-7
d_call: TRBD1
v_call: TRBV19

cdr3_aa: CASSARQRINEKLFF
cdr3_nt: TGTGCCAGTAGTGCCCGACAGAGAATTAATGAAAAACTGTTTTTT
clone_size: NA
j_call: TRBJ1-4
d_call: NA
v_call: TRBV19

cdr3_aa: CASSESGRAKDTQYF
cdr3_nt: TGTGCCAGCAGTGAAAGCGGGAGGGCCAAGGATACGCAGTATTTT
clone_size: NA
j_call: TRBJ2-3
d_call: TRBD2
v_call: TRBV2

cdr3_aa: CSVLKEDPGGEKLFF
cdr3_nt: TGCAGCGTTCTGAAGGAGGACCCCGGAGGTGAAAAACTGTTTTTT
clone_size: NA
j_call: TRBJ1-4
d_call: NA
v_call: TRBV29-1

cdr3_aa: CASSSLLGSDTQYF
cdr3_nt: TGTGCCAGCAGTTCCTTACTAGGTTCAGATACGCAGTATTTT
clone_size: NA
j_call: TRBJ2-3
d_call: NA
v_call: TRBV6-5

cdr3_aa: CASSLEQGTGANVLTF
cdr3_nt: TGTGCCAGCTCACTAGAACAGGGAACTGGGGCCAACGTCCTGACTTTC
clone_size: NA
j_call: TRBJ2-6
d_call: NA
v_call: TRBV18

cdr3_aa: CASSPVPGTLAGELFF
cdr3_nt: TGCGCCAGCAGCCCAGTTCCGGGGACCCTCGCCGGGGAGCTGTTTTTT
clone_size: NA
j_call: TRBJ2-2
d_call: NA
v_call: TRBV4-3

cdr3_aa: CASSLGGASYEQYF
cdr3_nt: TGTGCCAGCAGCTTAGGGGGGGCCTCCTACGAGCAGTACTTC
clone_size: few
j_call: TRBJ2-7
d_call: NA
v_call: TRBV11-2

cdr3_aa: CASSSGTQYF
cdr3_nt: TGTGCCAGCAGCTCCGGGACACAGTACTTC
clone_size: NA
j_call: TRBJ2-5
d_call: NA
v_call: TRBV28

cdr3_aa: CASSVAGEGYYEQYF
cdr3_nt: TGTGCCAGCAGCGTAGCTGGGGAGGGGTACTACGAGCAGTACTTC
clone_size: NA
j_call: TRBJ2-7
d_call: TRBD2
v_call: TRBV9

cdr3_aa: CSGRAGTGSYEQYF
cdr3_nt: TGCAGCGGAAGAGCCGGGACAGGGTCCTACGAGCAGTACTTC
clone_size: NA
j_call: TRBJ2-7
d_call: TRBD1
v_call: TRBV29-1

cdr3_aa: CASSDPGSDYEQYF
cdr3_nt: TGTGCCAGCAGCGATCCGGGATCTGACTACGAGCAGTACTTC
clone_size: once
j_call: TRBJ2-7
d_call: NA
v_call: TRBV2

cdr3_aa: CASSGGTSEYLRTQYF
cdr3_nt: TGCGCCAGCAGCGGGGGGACTAGCGAGTACCTAAGGACCCAGTACTTC
clone_size: NA
j_call: TRBJ2-5
d_call: TRBD2
v_call: TRBV5-1

cdr3_aa: CASSAVGTVVEQYF
cdr3_nt: TGTGCCAGCAGTGCCGTAGGGACAGTTGTCGAGCAGTACTTC
clone_size: NA
j_call: TRBJ2-7
d_call: TRBD1
v_call: TRBV6-1

cdr3_aa: CASSPTSGRVYF
cdr3_nt: TGTGCCAGCAGTCCTACCAGCGGGAGGGTGTATTTT
clone_size: once
j_call: TRBJ2-3
d_call: TRBD2
v_call: TRBV6-5

cdr3_aa: CASSYDTYGYTF
cdr3_nt: TGTGCCAGCAGTTACGACACCTATGGCTACACCTTC
clone_size: once
j_call: TRBJ1-2
d_call: NA
v_call: TRBV6-5

cdr3_aa: CASSNNGGNQPQHF
cdr3_nt: TGTGCCAGCTCAAACAATGGGGGGAATCAGCCCCAGCATTTT
clone_size: few
j_call: TRBJ1-5
d_call: NA
v_call: TRBV18

cdr3_aa: CATSRELSDPISGANVLTF
cdr3_nt: TGTGCCACCAGCAGAGAATTGTCGGACCCAATCTCTGGGGCCAACGTCCTGACTTTC
clone_size: NA
j_call: TRBJ2-6
d_call: NA
v_call: TRBV15

cdr3_aa: CASSGQLDRGRGTNEKLFF
cdr3_nt: TGTGCCAGCTCCGGCCAACTCGACAGGGGGCGTGGAACTAATGAAAAACTGTTTTTT
clone_size: NA
j_call: TRBJ1-4
d_call: TRBD1
v_call: TRBV18

cdr3_aa: CASSAMGLNYNEQFF
cdr3_nt: TGTGCCAGCAGCGCGATGGGACTAAATTACAATGAGCAGTTCTTC
clone_size: NA
j_call: TRBJ2-1
d_call: TRBD2
v_call: TRBV9